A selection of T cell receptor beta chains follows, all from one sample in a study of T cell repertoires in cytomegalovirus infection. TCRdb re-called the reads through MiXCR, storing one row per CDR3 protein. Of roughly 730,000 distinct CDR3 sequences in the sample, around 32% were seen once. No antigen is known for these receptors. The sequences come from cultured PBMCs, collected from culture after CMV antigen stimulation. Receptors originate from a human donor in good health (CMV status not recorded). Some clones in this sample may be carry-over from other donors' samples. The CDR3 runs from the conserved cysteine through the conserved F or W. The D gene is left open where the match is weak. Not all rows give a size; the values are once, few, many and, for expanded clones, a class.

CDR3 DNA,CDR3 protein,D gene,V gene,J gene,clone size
TGCAGTGCTAGAGATGTGGGACTAGCGGGAGGGCGGTTCACAGATACGCAGTATTTT,CSARDVGLAGGRFTDTQYF,TRBD2,TRBV20-1,TRBJ2-3,.
TGTGCCAGCAGTCGTCCGGGACGATCACACTATGGCTACACCTTC,CASSRPGRSHYGYTF,.,TRBV6-5,TRBJ1-2,.
TGTGCCAGCAGTTACCAGGGGCCGGTAGGGGGAGAGACCCAGTACTTC,CASSYQGPVGGETQYF,.,TRBV7-2,TRBJ2-5,.
TGTGCCAGCAGCCCCGGGACAGGTTCCTACAATGAGCAGTTCTTC,CASSPGTGSYNEQFF,TRBD1,TRBV11-2,TRBJ2-1,many
TGTGCCAGCAGCCAAGATAAGTGGGATGGCAATCAGCCCCAGCATTTT,CASSQDKWDGNQPQHF,.,TRBV14,TRBJ1-5,.
TGCAGCGTGAGGGGGACAGCCTATGGCTACACCTTC,CSVRGTAYGYTF,TRBD1,TRBV29-1,TRBJ1-2,few
TGTGCCACCAGCCGCAAAAATAACTACGAGCAGTACTTC,CATSRKNNYEQYF,.,TRBV15,TRBJ2-7,.
TGCGCCAGCAGTGAGTCTTGGGATCAGCCCCAGCATTTT,CASSESWDQPQHF,.,TRBV10-2,TRBJ1-5,.
TGTGCCATCAACGGACTAGCGGAAGATACGCAGTATTTT,CAINGLAEDTQYF,TRBD2,TRBV10-3,TRBJ2-3,.
TGTGCCAGCAGCTTAGAAGGCAGGGGCGAGCAGTACTTC,CASSLEGRGEQYF,.,TRBV7-9,TRBJ2-7,few
TGTGCCAGCAGTTACAGGGCAGGGCAATACCAAGAGACCCAGTACTTC,CASSYRAGQYQETQYF,.,TRBV6-5,TRBJ2-5,few
TGTGCCAGCACCCGCTCGTACAGCAACACCGGGGAGCTGTTTTTT,CASTRSYSNTGELFF,.,TRBV12-3/TRBV12-4,TRBJ2-2,.
TGTGCCAGCAGTTTCTCGGGCAGGGGGCAAGAGACCCAGTACTTC,CASSFSGRGQETQYF,TRBD1,TRBV12-3/TRBV12-4,TRBJ2-5,few
TGCAGTGCTAGAAACCACCTCTCTCTCGGTCAGCCCCAGCATTTT,CSARNHLSLGQPQHF,.,TRBV20-1,TRBJ1-5,.
TGTGCCAGCAGTTTTGGGGGCGGGGAGCTGTTTTTT,CASSFGGGELFF,.,TRBV12-3/TRBV12-4,TRBJ2-2,.
TGTGCCAGCAGCTTTCTAAAGCTCCGGGGCCTGAACACCGGGGAGCTGTTTTTT,CASSFLKLRGLNTGELFF,.,TRBV11-2,TRBJ2-2,.
TGTGCCAGCAGTTATTGGGACAAGGGAACTGAAGCTTTCTTT,CASSYWDKGTEAFF,.,TRBV6-5,TRBJ1-1,.
TGTGCCAGCAGCTTAGTAGGCGGGAGTCGAACAGATACGCAGTATTTT,CASSLVGGSRTDTQYF,TRBD2,TRBV7-2,TRBJ2-3,many
TGTGCCAGCACCCTGGGTAGCGGGGGCCCTTACAATGAGCAGTTCTTC,CASTLGSGGPYNEQFF,TRBD2,TRBV11-2,TRBJ2-1,few
TGTGCCAGCAGTTCGACAGGGTTCTCAGGCACAGATACGCAGTATTTT,CASSSTGFSGTDTQYF,TRBD1,TRBV7-6,TRBJ2-3,few
TGCGCCAGCAGCCAAGAGGGGACAGAAGAGACCCAGTACTTC,CASSQEGTEETQYF,TRBD1,TRBV4-3,TRBJ2-5,.
TGTGCCAGTAGTAAATATCCGGGACTACGACATCAAGAGACCCAGTACTTC,CASSKYPGLRHQETQYF,TRBD2,TRBV19,TRBJ2-5,.
TGTGCCAGCAGTTACAAGCCAGATACGCAGTATTTT,CASSYKPDTQYF,.,TRBV28,TRBJ2-3,few
TGCAGTGCTGTAAACCCCCGGGACAGGGACCAAGAGACCCAGTACTTC,CSAVNPRDRDQETQYF,TRBD1,TRBV20-1,TRBJ2-5,.
TGTGCCACCAGTCCCCGGGGACAGGGGTCAGATACGCAGTATTTT,CATSPRGQGSDTQYF,TRBD1,TRBV24-1,TRBJ2-3,.
TGTGCCAGTAGTAAACAGACAGGGAGAGGAGATACGCAGTATTTT,CASSKQTGRGDTQYF,TRBD1,TRBV19,TRBJ2-3,.
TGTGCCAGCAGCCGCCGGGAACCAGATACGCAGTATTTT,CASSRREPDTQYF,.,TRBV7-2,TRBJ2-3,.
TGTGCCATCAGTGAGTCTGGGGGTTCCGAGCAGTACTTC,CAISESGGSEQYF,.,TRBV10-3,TRBJ2-7,few
TGTGCCAGCTCACCGTTGACTAGCGGGAGCCTTACGCAGTATTTT,CASSPLTSGSLTQYF,TRBD2,TRBV18,TRBJ2-3,few
TGTGCCAGCAGTTTGGGCCCGGACAGTTGGTTAAGCTCACCCCTCCACTTT,CASSLGPDSWLSSPLHF,.,TRBV27,TRBJ1-6,.
TGTGCCAGTAGCCAACACGGGACAGGGAACGATGAGCAGTTCTTC,CASSQHGTGNDEQFF,TRBD1,TRBV19,TRBJ2-1,.
TGTGCCAGCAGCTTCCGAGATACGCAGTATTTT,CASSFRDTQYF,.,TRBV7-2,TRBJ2-3,many
TGTGCCACCCGAGAGCCCCGCGAGACCCAGTACTTC,CATREPRETQYF,.,TRBV28,TRBJ2-5,few
TGTGCCATCACGGAAGTACCGGGACAGGGCTCCTACGAGCAGTACTTC,CAITEVPGQGSYEQYF,TRBD1,TRBV7-2,TRBJ2-7,few
TGTGCCAGCAGTGAAGTGAGCGGGAGGGCCAAGGAGACCCAGTACTTC,CASSEVSGRAKETQYF,TRBD2,TRBV2,TRBJ2-5,.
TGTGCCAGCAGCGGTTTGAGCGCAGATACGCAGTATTTT,CASSGLSADTQYF,.,TRBV7-2,TRBJ2-3,.
TGTGCCAGCACCCCACGGGGCCAAAGGAGCTCCTACAATGAGCAGTTCTTC,CASTPRGQRSSYNEQFF,.,TRBV12-3/TRBV12-4,TRBJ2-1,few
TGTGCCAGCAGCCCCCTGAGACAGAGCTACGAGCAGTACTTC,CASSPLRQSYEQYF,.,TRBV6-1,TRBJ2-7,.
TGTGCCAGCAACCTATTCACCGGGGAGCTGTTTTTT,CASNLFTGELFF,.,TRBV7-9,TRBJ2-2,.
TGTGCCAGTAGTCCCAGGGGGTCAGGATTCAATGAGCAGTTCTTC,CASSPRGSGFNEQFF,TRBD1,TRBV19,TRBJ2-1,once
TGTGCCAGCAGCTTAGGCGGGGAGGCCTACGAGCAGTACTTC,CASSLGGEAYEQYF,.,TRBV7-6,TRBJ2-7,many
TGTGCCATCAGTGAGACCTGGACTAGCGGGAACAATGAGCAGTTCTTC,CAISETWTSGNNEQFF,TRBD2,TRBV10-3,TRBJ2-1,few
TGTGCCAGCAGTGAGCGACAGGGGTTCTCCTACGAGCAGTACTTC,CASSERQGFSYEQYF,TRBD1,TRBV2,TRBJ2-7,.
TGTGCCAGCAGCCCATTCGGGCCAACGGGCAATGAGCAGTTCTTC,CASSPFGPTGNEQFF,.,TRBV5-6,TRBJ2-1,.
TGCGCCAGCAGCCAAGTGAGGAACACTGAAGCTTTCTTT,CASSQVRNTEAFF,.,TRBV4-3,TRBJ1-1,.
TGTGCCAGCAGCGATCTTGCTTCTTACACTGAAGCTTTCTTT,CASSDLASYTEAFF,.,TRBV11-2,TRBJ1-1,.
TGTGCCAGCAGTCACAGGGGGCATAGCACCGGGGAGCTGTTTTTT,CASSHRGHSTGELFF,TRBD1,TRBV6-2/TRBV6-3,TRBJ2-2,.
TGCAGCGTTAACAGGGAGGACGATGAGCAGTTCTTC,CSVNREDDEQFF,.,TRBV29-1,TRBJ2-1,.
TGTGCCAGTAGCGAACCGGGACAGGGGGGCTACGAGCAGTACTTC,CASSEPGQGGYEQYF,TRBD1,TRBV19,TRBJ2-7,.
TGCAGTGCTAGCGACCCCCGGGACAGGGGGGGAAACACTGAAGCTTTCTTT,CSASDPRDRGGNTEAFF,TRBD1,TRBV20-1,TRBJ1-1,.
TGTGCCAGCAGTCTTACCATCTACGGTGCAACTAATGAAAAACTGTTTTTT,CASSLTIYGATNEKLFF,.,TRBV2,TRBJ1-4,.
TGTGCCAGCAGCCCCCGCGACAGGGGAAACAATGAGCAGTTCTTC,CASSPRDRGNNEQFF,TRBD1,TRBV7-8,TRBJ2-1,few
TGTGCCAGCAGCGCGAGTTTTGGGGGCCCTAATGAAAAACTGTTTTTT,CASSASFGGPNEKLFF,.,TRBV4-2,TRBJ1-4,.
TGTGCCTCTAATATGGCGGGAGTAGGGGAGACCCAGTACTTC,CASNMAGVGETQYF,TRBD2,TRBV2,TRBJ2-5,.